What follows are 13 T cell receptor beta chains derived from one specimen sequenced in a study of human T cells and chemical hapten exposure. Using its own MiXCR run on the RACE reads, TCRdb lists one record per CDR3 protein. This sample has about 34,000 distinct CDR3 sequences, with over 9% found just once. The time point here: pre-sensitization, week 0. Described treatment: therapeutic diphenylcyclopropenone sensitization with weekly scalp DPC. The template was total RNA from unfractionated whole blood. The input for sequencing was whole blood, taken in connection with sensitization to the hapten diphenylcyclopropenone (DPC). These receptors all come from a man in his fifties or sixties with alopecia areata. Some clones in this sample may be carry-over from other donors' samples.

This clonotype was seen at least ten times. The rearrangement links TRBV12-3 or TRBV12-4 to TRBJ1-6; 10 nucleotides match TRBD1. The CDR3 spans 17 residues. The ends lost 6 bases at V and 7 bases at J; junction bases unmatched: 12. The CDR3 bases are TGTGCCAGCAGACTTTGGGCCGGGACAGGGGCAAATTCACCCCTCCACTTT. Translating it yields CASRLWAGTGANSPLHF.

In this sample, this clonotype turned up a few times. V is TRBV12-3 or TRBV12-4 and J is TRBJ2-1, with 9 bases identical to TRBD1. The CDR3 extends over 15 amino acids. After removal of 4 bases from V and 7 bases from J, the junction contained 8 bases not matched to a gene. The CDR3 DNA reads TGTGCCAGCAGTTATCAACAGGGGGCGGGAAATGAGCAGTTCTTC. Translation: CASSYQQGAGNEQFF.

This clonotype was seen many times. V gene TRBV18 combines with J gene TRBJ1-6; TRBD1 might be the D (6 bases). Trimming took off 3 bases at V and 0 bases at J, with 12 bases between the two ends. The CDR3 extends over 17 amino acids. Germline V gene data show CDR1 as KGHSH and CDR2 as LQKENI. CDR3 region: CASSPGQPSSYNSPLHF. CDR3 nucleotides: TGTGCCAGCTCACCCGGACAGCCAAGCTCCTATAATTCACCCCTCCACTTT.

The sample holds many counts of this clonotype. V gene TRBV7-3 combines with J gene TRBJ2-5, with 8 bases that match TRBD1. V gave up 0 bases and J gave up 4 bases; unmatched junction bases: 13. Germline values: CDR1 SGHTA, CDR2 FQGTGA. The CDR3 is made up of 18 amino acids. The CDR3 DNA sequence: TGTGCCAGCAGCTTAACCTCACTATCGACAGGGGATAGAGAGACCCAGTACTTC. It encodes CASSLTSLSTGDRETQYF.

This clonotype was counted at least ten times. The chain joins TRBV7-9 to TRBJ2-7, with TRBD1 matching over 10 bases. The V and J ends lost 5 bases and 13 bases, in that order; junction bases with no gene match: 8. The CDR3 sequence is 12 residues long. Looked up from germline, CDR1 is SEHNR and CDR2 is FQNEAQ (reference sequence). Here the CDR3 DNA reads TGTGCCAGCAGCGAGATGGGACAGGGGACCTACTTC. Its translation is CASSEMGQGTYF.

This clonotype was recorded at least ten times. The chain has TRBV30 and TRBJ2-3; D unclear. Germline loops: CDR1 GTSNPN, CDR2 SVGIG (reference sequence). The CDR3 is made up of 14 amino acids. V was cut by 2 bases and J by 0 bases, with 9 bases left in between. DNA for the CDR3: TGTGCCTGGAGTAAAGGAGCCAGCACAGATACGCAGTATTTT. Translation gives CAWSKGASTDTQYF.

This clonotype was seen more than once but under ten times. This chain joins TRBV28 and TRBJ2-1; 8 nucleotides agree with TRBD2. This CDR3 comprises 13 residues. V shed 7 bases, J shed 6 bases, and the junction held 5 bases outside the gene matches. From germline, CDR1 is MDHEN and CDR2 SYDVKM. CDR3 region: CASISGRVNEQFF. As DNA, the CDR3 is TGTGCCAGCATAAGCGGGAGAGTCAATGAGCAGTTCTTC.

This clonotype was observed a handful of times. The chain combines TRBV20-1 with TRBJ2-5, with D possibly TRBD2 on 5 matching bases. Germline V gene data show CDR1 as DFQATT and CDR2 as SNEGSKA (reference sequence). Trimming took 0 bases from V and 5 from J, leaving 19 bases between them. This CDR3 contains 16 residues. The DNA of the CDR3 is TGCAGTGCTAGAGATCTGGGAAGGCGGGTCGGTGAGACCCAGTACTTC. It specifies CSARDLGRRVGETQYF.

This clonotype was recorded at least ten times. The CDR3 DNA is TGTGCCAGCAGTGGGGGCAATCAGCCCCAGCATTTT. It yields the protein CASSGGNQPQHF. The V and J genes are TRBV2 and TRBJ1-5; D gene uncertain. Germline values: CDR1 SNHLY, CDR2 FYNNEI. The CDR3 loop spans 12 amino acids. The V and J ends lost 4 bases and 2 bases respectively, with 3 bases between them.

The rearrangement links TRBV7-9 to TRBJ2-3, with 11 bases fitting TRBD2. Unmatched junction bases numbered 11, after V lost 4 bases and J lost 2 bases. The CDR3 is 18 residues long. Per germline, CDR1 SEHNR and CDR2 FQNEAQ (reference sequence). The CDR3 DNA follows: TGTGCCAGCAGCTCCCGGCGGACTAGCGGGCCAACCACAGATACGCAGTATTTT. Encoded protein: CASSSRRTSGPTTDTQYF.

This clonotype occurred many times. The chain is built from TRBV20-1 and TRBJ2-3; D is perhaps TRBD2 (6 bases). From germline, CDR1 is DFQATT and CDR2 SNEGSKA (reference sequence). The germline V and J ends were trimmed by 4 bases and 6 bases, with 17 bases remaining between them. This CDR3 is 14 amino acids long. Here the CDR3 reads CSATYPHLADTQYF. DNA for the CDR3: TGCAGTGCTACCTACCCGCACCTAGCGGATACGCAGTATTTT.

This clonotype has at least ten counts. The gene calls are TRBV20-1 and TRBJ2-2; TRBD2 agrees at 11 bases. J lost 1 base, V lost 1 base, and 2 bases had no gene match. This CDR3 is 16 amino acids long. From germline, CDR1 is DFQATT and CDR2 SNEGSKA (reference sequence). CDR3 residues: CSARVLAGENTGELFF. As DNA, the CDR3 is TGCAGTGCTAGAGTACTAGCGGGGGAGAACACCGGGGAGCTGTTTTTT.

This clonotype was counted ten times or more. This chain links TRBV30 with TRBJ1-5; D uncertain. Trimming took 0 bases from V and 6 from J, leaving 6 bases between them. Germline CDR1 is GTSNPN and CDR2 is SVGIG (reference sequence). This CDR3 contains 12 residues. The CDR3 region has the DNA TGTGCCTGGAGTGTACCCGGTCAGCCCCAGCATTTT. This gives the protein CAWSVPGQPQHF.